The 27 T cell receptor beta chains reported below all come from one sample, sequenced in a study of T cell responses to AZD1222 COVID-19 vaccine. Repertoires were generated with immunoSEQ multiplex PCR, while TCRdb's copy carries only in-frame clones and drops some. The sample yields fewer than 120,000 clones, about 94% seen once. The specimen was peripheral blood, collected 28 days after the second AZD1222 dose. The receptors stem from an adult who received the AZD1222 COVID-19 vaccine.

DNA for the CDR3: TGCAGCGTTGGCGGACAGGGTAAAACCGGGGAGCTGTTTTTT. Amino acid sequence: CSVGGQGKTGELFF. The chain employs TRBV29-1 and TRBJ2-2; TRBD1 aligns across 8 bases. Trimming cost V 4 bases and J 5 bases; bases outside gene matches: 6. The CDR3 sequence is 14 residues long. Looked up from germline, CDR1 is SQVTM and CDR2 is ANQGSEA.

The rearrangement uses TRBV6-5 and TRBJ1-3; no reliable D call. Germline V gene sequence: CDR1 MNHEY, CDR2 SVGAGI. V was cut by 7 bases and J by 7 bases, with 14 bases left in between. This CDR3 is built from 13 residues. This CDR3 reads CASTPGLINTIYF. The CDR3 nucleotides read TGTGCCAGCACCCCGGGGTTAATCAACACCATATATTTT.

CDR3 bases: TGTGCCAGCAGTGAAAGGGACAGGCCCAAAGAGACCCAGTACTTC. Protein: CASSERDRPKETQYF. The V gene is TRBV6-1, the J gene TRBJ2-5, with 8 positions matching TRBD1. Germline V gene data show CDR1 as MNHNS and CDR2 as SASEGT. The CDR3 loop spans 15 amino acids. V lost 2 bases and J lost 3; bases outside the gene matches: 5.

The CDR3 here is CASSPGHLNTEAFF. The CDR3 DNA sequence: TGTGCCAGTAGTCCGGGACACCTGAACACTGAAGCTTTCTTT. The chain links TRBV19 to TRBJ1-1; D may be TRBD1 (6 bases). The V gene lost 5 bases and the J gene lost 0 bases, with 10 bases spanning the gap. The CDR3 loop spans 14 amino acids. Germline CDR1 LNHDA, CDR2 SQIVND (reference sequence).

V and J are TRBV5-5 and TRBJ2-7; the D gene is possibly TRBD2 (6 bases). V lost 0 bases and J 4 bases, leaving 11 bases between the germline ends. The CDR3 spans 14 residues. Germline V lookup: CDR1 SGHKS, CDR2 YYEKEE (reference sequence). CDR3 amino acids: CASSLARGTYEQYF. As DNA, the CDR3 is TGTGCCAGCAGCTTGGCTCGGGGGACTTACGAGCAGTACTTC. Supplemented by reference TRBV5-5 and TRBJ2-7, the full variable domain reads DAGVTQSPTHLIKTRGQQVTLRCSPISGHKSVSWYQQVLGQGPQFIFQYYEKEERGRGNFPDRFSARQFPNYSSELNVNALLLGDSALYLCASSLARGTYEQYFGPGTRLTVT.

The J gene is TRBJ1-1, the V gene TRBV7-8; maybe TRBD1 (5 bases). Germline CDR1 SGHVS, CDR2 FQNEAQ. Trimming shortened V by 1 base and J by 0 bases, and 6 bases separated the two germline ends. This CDR3 is 14 amino acids long. The CDR3 bases are TGTGCCAGCAGCTTAGAGGGGATGAACACTGAAGCTTTCTTT. Encoded protein: CASSLEGMNTEAFF.

This clone was observed once. This chain links TRBV29-1 with TRBJ2-2, with D perhaps being TRBD1 or TRBD2 (5 bases each). The CDR3 has 16 residues. The V end lost 3 bases, the J end lost 6 bases, and 20 bases lay between the germline ends. CDR1 SQVTM and CDR2 ANQGSEA come from the germline V gene. The CDR3 loop reads CSVDHKFGGEAGELFF. CDR3 nucleotides: TGCAGCGTTGATCATAAGTTTGGGGGAGAAGCCGGGGAGCTGTTTTTT.

This chain connects TRBV5-4 to TRBJ1-4; 7 bases are shared with TRBD1. V dropped 5 bases and J dropped 8; count of bases not matched to a gene: 9. CDR1 is SGHNT and CDR2 is YYREEE in the germline V gene (reference sequence). The CDR3 spans 14 residues. The CDR3 region has the DNA TGTGCCAGCAGTCCCGGGACAGAAAGAGAAAAACTGTTTTTT. This encodes CASSPGTEREKLFF.

V and J are TRBV12-3 or TRBV12-4 and TRBJ1-1; unclear D gene. This CDR3 region has 12 residues. Trimming cost V 1 base and J 6 bases, with 6 bases left between them. The CDR3 reads CASSLEGPEAFF. CDR3 in DNA: TGTGCCAGCAGTTTAGAGGGTCCTGAAGCTTTCTTT.

The chain joins TRBV3-1 (or the pseudogene TRBV3-2) to TRBJ1-1, with D unclear. Germline V gene data show CDR1 as LGHDT and CDR2 as YNNKEL (reference sequence). The CDR3 covers 13 residues. Trimming cost V 6 bases and J 0 bases, with 8 bases left between them. CDR3 DNA sequence: TGTGCCAGCAGAGACTATCTGAACACTGAAGCTTTCTTT. This sequence encodes CASRDYLNTEAFF.

This chain links TRBV6-1 with TRBJ1-1; D is undetermined. This CDR3 has 13 amino acids. Trimming took off 2 bases at V and 1 base at J, with 5 bases between the two ends. Germline loops: CDR1 MNHNS, CDR2 SASEGT. CDR3 bases: TGTGCCAGCAGTGAACGATGGAACACTGAAGCTTTCTTT. Its translation: CASSERWNTEAFF.

The chain employs TRBV2 and TRBJ1-3, with D perhaps matching TRBD1 (5 bases). There are 15 residues in the CDR3. V lost 4 bases and J lost 0, with 10 bases in between. The germline CDR1 and CDR2 sequences are SNHLY and FYNNEI. The CDR3 spells CASSGRGLSGNTIYF. CDR3 DNA sequence: TGTGCCAGCAGTGGTAGGGGCCTCTCTGGAAACACCATATATTTT.

The chain couples TRBV3-1 (or the pseudogene TRBV3-2) to TRBJ1-1; D is possibly TRBD1 (5 bases). The V gene's germline CDR1 is LGHDT and CDR2 YNNKEL (reference sequence). The V end lost 3 bases, the J end lost 2 bases, and 13 bases lay between the germline ends. The CDR3 consists of 15 residues. The CDR3: CASSHRGRDNTEAFF. The CDR3 nucleotides are TGTGCCAGCAGCCACCGGGGCAGAGACAACACTGAAGCTTTCTTT.

The chain has TRBV30 and TRBJ1-2; a possible D gene is TRBD1 (5 bases). Germline V gives CDR1 GTSNPN, CDR2 SVGIG (reference sequence). The CDR3 runs 14 residues. Trimming removed 4 bases from V and 4 bases from J, with 16 bases in between. CDR3 coding DNA: TGTGCCTGGAACCAGCTGGGGGAGATCTATGGCTACACCTTC. It specifies CAWNQLGEIYGYTF.

DNA for the CDR3: TGTGCCAGCAGCGTAGGGAGGAACAACAGACAAGGAAACACCATATATTTT. Translated: CASSVGRNNRQGNTIYF. The gene calls are TRBV9 and TRBJ1-3; no definite D call. V was shortened by 0 bases and J by 4 bases, with 17 bases between the two germline ends. The CDR3 loop spans 17 amino acids. Germline CDR1 reads SGDLS; CDR2 reads YYNGEE.

The gene calls are TRBV4-1 and TRBJ2-7; D might be TRBD1 (6 bases). The CDR3 loop spans 15 amino acids. V was clipped by 2 bases and J by 2 bases, with 13 bases between them. Germline V lookup: CDR1 MGHRA, CDR2 YSYEKL. The CDR3 DNA is TGCGCCAGCAGCCAAACACAGGGATCGGCCTACGAGCAGTACTTC. Translation: CASSQTQGSAYEQYF.

The chain recombines TRBV7-2 with TRBJ2-7; 7 bases are shared with TRBD2. The CDR3 extends over 14 amino acids. Germline V gene data show CDR1 as SGHTA and CDR2 as FQGNSA. With V trimmed by 7 bases and J by 0 bases, 6 bases remained unmatched. The CDR3 is CASNQAGSSYEQYF. CDR3 nucleotide sequence: TGTGCCAGCAACCAAGCGGGGAGCTCCTACGAGCAGTACTTC.

The genes are TRBV11-2 and TRBJ2-7, with 10 bases matching TRBD1. This CDR3 is built from 15 residues. Germline V gene data show CDR1 as SGHAT and CDR2 as FQNNGV. The junction had 11 bases not matched to a gene; V was cut back by 4 bases and J by 8 bases. The CDR3 sequence: CASSSGVGTGAQQYF. CDR3 bases: TGTGCCAGCAGCTCTGGAGTTGGGACAGGGGCTCAGCAGTACTTC.

CDR3 coding DNA: TGTGCCAGCAGCCCCTCAGGACATACAGATCAGCCCCAGCATTTT. It specifies CASSPSGHTDQPQHF. This chain uses TRBV6-5 with TRBJ1-5; D might be TRBD1 (5 bases). The germline V and J ends were trimmed by 6 bases and 5 bases, with 17 bases remaining between them. CDR1 and CDR2 (germline): MNHEY, SVGAGI. The CDR3 totals 15 residues.

The chain recombines TRBV6-5 with TRBJ2-7; no firm D call. Trimming left V 8 bases short and J 0 bases short, with 11 bases between. The CDR3 length is 13 residues. Germline lookup yields CDR1 MNHEY and CDR2 SVGAGI. The CDR3 protein is CASGWISSYEQYF. CDR3 nucleotide sequence: TGTGCCAGCGGTTGGATAAGCTCCTACGAGCAGTACTTC.

This clone showed up just once. CDR3 DNA sequence: TGTGCCAGCAGTCTCCAGTTGGGGACTAACTACAATGAGCAGTTCTTC. Protein sequence: CASSLQLGTNYNEQFF. This chain joins TRBV27 and TRBJ2-1; 7 bases are a match to TRBD2. V shed 5 bases, J shed 3 bases, and the junction held 10 bases outside the gene matches. Per germline, CDR1 MNHEY and CDR2 SMNVEV (reference sequence). The CDR3 covers 16 residues.

This sequence joins TRBV5-1 and TRBJ2-1; perhaps D is TRBD1 or TRBD2 (5 bases each). Deletions cut 2 bases from V and 5 bases from J, with 17 bases between. The CDR3 has 16 amino acids. Germline V lookup: CDR1 SGHRS, CDR2 YFSETQ. The CDR3 nucleotides read TGCGCCAGCAGCTTCCGGGACCAAGGGGCCCACAATGAGCAGTTCTTC. Its protein is CASSFRDQGAHNEQFF.

Only one count was recorded for this clone. This chain links TRBV12-5 with TRBJ2-7; 11 bases fit TRBD2. Germline V CDR1 and CDR2: LGHNT, FRNRAP. V lost 6 bases, J lost 3 bases, and 13 bases stayed unmatched. This CDR3 region has 17 residues. CDR3 in DNA: TGTGCTAGTGGACCACTAGCGGGGGAGGTTAGAGGCTACGAGCAGTACTTC. It encodes CASGPLAGEVRGYEQYF.

The chain carries TRBV5-1 and TRBJ1-4, with 8 bases that match TRBD1. The germline CDR1 and CDR2 sequences are SGHRS and YFSETQ. This CDR3 contains 14 residues. The V gene end was trimmed by 4 bases and the J gene end by 5 bases; junction bases not matched to a gene: 4. As DNA, the CDR3 is TGCGCCAGCAGCCCAGGACAGGGAAATGAAAAACTGTTTTTT. Protein: CASSPGQGNEKLFF. Based on the CDR3 plus reference TRBV5-1 and TRBJ1-4, the full variable domain is KAGVTQTPRYLIKTRGQQVTLSCSPISGHRSVSWYQQTPGQGLQFLFEYFSETQRNKGNFPGRFSGRQFSNSRSEMNVSTLELGDSALYLCASSPGQGNEKLFFGSGTQLSVL.

The V and J genes are TRBV15 and TRBJ2-2; no reliable D call. The germline V gene has CDR1 LNHNV and CDR2 YYDKDF (reference sequence). The CDR3 length is 13 residues. V shed 3 bases and J shed 6 bases, with 8 bases lying between them. CDR3 protein: CATSSNSAGELFF. The CDR3 bases are TGTGCCACCAGCAGTAACAGCGCCGGGGAGCTGTTTTTT.

The rearrangement joins TRBV18 to TRBJ1-4; no definite D call. This CDR3 contains 17 residues. Trimming removed 3 bases from V and 3 bases from J, with 17 bases in between. CDR1 is KGHSH, CDR2 LQKENI, per germline. The CDR3 region is CASSPFQDRDSNEKLFF. CDR3 DNA: TGTGCCAGCTCACCGTTCCAGGACCGAGACTCTAATGAAAAACTGTTTTTT.

The CDR3 here is CASRRGGTSGNQPQHF. The CDR3 nucleotides are TGTGCCAGCAGGCGTGGGGGTACGTCTGGCAATCAGCCCCAGCATTTT. The rearrangement links TRBV2 to TRBJ1-5; D is perhaps TRBD1 (5 bases). Germline CDR1 is SNHLY and CDR2 is FYNNEI. The CDR3 is made up of 16 amino acids. V was cut by 6 bases and J by 2 bases, with 17 bases left in between. The variable domain in full, with the rest retrieved from reference TRBV2 and TRBJ1-5, is EPEVTQTPSHQVTQMGQEVILRCVPISNHLYFYWYRQILGQKVEFLVSFYNNEISEKSEIFDDQFSVERPDGSNFTLKIRSTKLEDSAMYFCASRRGGTSGNQPQHFGDGTRLSIL.